The 13 T cell receptor beta chains below were found in one sample sequenced in a study of tissue T cells after allogeneic stem cell transplantation. Documented time point: mouse harvest day 14 after allogeneic transplant. The graft held 10^6 splenic CD5+ T cells and 10^7 T-cell-depleted bone marrow cells. Libraries were prepared by immunoSEQ multiplex PCR; TCRdb keeps only in-frame clonotypes and omits some of them. The data show about 4,000 clones, around half seen once. The sequenced sample was lymph node tissue. Source of these receptors: a female BALB/c mouse given C57BL/6 T cells with graft-versus-host disease after an allogeneic hematopoietic cell transplant.

Regarding this clone: Gene names and germline refer to mouse. The read gets to within 1 residue of the CDR3 end, and the germline J gene fills in the rest. V is TRBV20 and J is TRBJ2-5, with D possibly matching TRBD2 (6 bases). Germline V gives CDR1 GFQATS, CDR2 STVNSAI. Trimming stripped 0 bases from V and 8 bases from J, with 12 bases between. The CDR3 length is 13 residues. CDR3 DNA (partial): TGTGGTGCTAGGGATGATGGGGGAGGCACCCAGTAC. Its protein product is CGARDDGGGTQY. The whole CDR3 protein is CGARDDGGGTQYF.

This clone was seen only a few times. The gene symbols are mouse symbols. Coverage ceases 1 residue before the CDR3 finishes, and the germline J gene fills in the end. V and J are TRBV16 and TRBJ2-5, with D maybe TRBD1 (6 bases). The germline CDR1 and CDR2 sequences are SGHSA and FRNQAP. Trimming shortened V by 6 bases and J by 4 bases, and 8 bases separated the two germline ends. The CDR3 has 12 residues. This CDR3 is CASRAGEDTQYF. The sequenced CDR3 bases are TGTGCAAGCAGGGCAGGGGAAGACACCCAGTAC.

This clone is classed as large. Mouse germline and gene names are used. The CDR3 extends 1 residue past the end of the read, so its final part is completed from the germline J gene. V usage is TRBV2 and J usage is TRBJ1-5, with a weak D call TRBD1 (6 bases). The ends were cut back, 3 bases at V and 3 bases at J, with 12 bases in the middle. CDR3 length: 15 amino acids. Per the germline V gene, CDR1 is LGHNA and CDR2 is YSYQKL. CDR3 region: CASSQGDMVNQAPLF. CDR3 bases read: TGTGCCAGCAGCCAGGGGGACATGGTCAACCAGGCTCCGCTT.

Concerning this clone itself: The genes are named according to mouse. The read halts 1 residue ahead of the CDR3 end, with the missing end drawn from the germline J gene. This chain joins TRBV3 and TRBJ2-3, with TRBD2 as a possible D gene (5 bases). Germline V gene data show CDR1 as SNHLY and CDR2 as FYNGKV (reference sequence). V lost 3 bases, J lost 0 bases, and 7 bases lay in between. The length of the CDR3 is 14 residues. The sequenced CDR3 bases are TGTGCCAGCAGCTTTCTGGGTAGTGCAGAAACGCTGTAT. Translated, it gives CASSFLGSAETLY. The complete CDR3 sequence is CASSFLGSAETLYF. Complete variable domain (other parts from reference TRBV3 and TRBJ2-3): GPKVLQIPSHQIIDMGQMVTLNCDPVSNHLYFYWYKQILGQQMEFLVNFYNGKVMEKSKLFKDQFSVERPDGSYFTLKIQPTALEDSAVYFCASSFLGSAETLYFGSGTRLTVL.

As for this clone: Genes and germline come from the mouse. The read ends 1 residue early relative to the CDR3; the germline J gene fills the gap. The genes are TRBV3 and TRBJ2-4; 7 bases agree with TRBD2. Germline loops: CDR1 SNHLY, CDR2 FYNGKV (reference sequence). Losses at the gene ends were 2 bases for V and 0 bases for J; bases not matched to a gene: 2. This CDR3 region has 15 residues. The CDR3 protein is CASSLHWGSQNTLYF. Incomplete CDR3 DNA: TGTGCCAGCAGCTTACACTGGGGTAGTCAAAACACCTTGTAC.

As to this clone: Gene names refer to mouse genes. The DNA ends 1 residue before the CDR3 does, and the rest of the CDR3 is filled in from the germline J gene. The chain has TRBV13-1 and TRBJ2-4, with D hard to call. Per the germline V gene, CDR1 is NSHNY and CDR2 is SYGAGN. CDR3 length: 16 amino acids. Deletions cut 0 bases from V and 5 bases from J, with 16 bases between. The covered CDR3 bases are TGTGCCAGCAGTGATGGGCCGGGCGGGCGTCCAAACACCTTGTAC. It encodes CASSDGPGGRPNTLY. The full CDR3 is CASSDGPGGRPNTLYF.

For this clone: Gene and germline names: mouse. The sequence runs out 1 residue before the end of the CDR3; the remainder is reconstructed from the germline J gene. This chain links TRBV14 with TRBJ1-1; D gene ambiguous. The CDR3 is made up of 13 amino acids. Germline values: CDR1 SGHDT, CDR2 FRDEAV. Trimming shortened V by 2 bases and J by 0 bases, and 5 bases separated the two germline ends. The CDR3 DNA, read in part, is TGTGCCAGCAGTTTAGCAGCAAACACAGAAGTCTTC. Translated, it gives CASSLAANTEVF. The entire CDR3 protein is CASSLAANTEVFF.

Note on this clone: Genes and germline come from the mouse. The CDR3 end is not reached by the read, which stops 1 residue before it; the germline J gene fills it in. V usage is TRBV19 and J usage is TRBJ2-5; 9 positions agree with TRBD2. CDR1 and CDR2 from the germline V gene are FNHDT and SITEND (reference sequence). Trimming took 0 bases from V and 2 from J; bases not matched to a gene: 4. The CDR3 contains 16 residues. The sequenced part of the CDR3 DNA is TGTGCCAGCAGTATAGGGACTGGGGTCGGCCAAGACACCCAGTAC. Residues: CASSIGTGVGQDTQY. The whole CDR3 is CASSIGTGVGQDTQYF.

This clone is judged large. Here the gene names and germline are mouse. The CDR3 end falls 1 residue outside the read, so it is completed with the germline J gene. The chain is built from TRBV13-1 and TRBJ2-7; perhaps TRBD1 as D (6 bases). The V gene lost 2 bases and the J gene lost 4 bases, with 10 bases spanning the gap. This CDR3 is 13 amino acids long. CDR1 and CDR2 from the germline V gene are NSHNY and SYGAGN. The part of the CDR3 DNA that was read is TGTGCCAGCAGTGAGGGACAAGTATATGAACAGTAC. Protein: CASSEGQVYEQY. The full-length CDR3 reads as CASSEGQVYEQYF.

By its share, this clone is medium-sized. Gene names and germline refer to mouse. The CDR3 bases that were read are TGTGCCAGCAGCCAAAAAGACAGTCATTCTGGAAATACGCTCTAT. It translates to CASSQKDSHSGNTLY. From start to end, the CDR3 is CASSQKDSHSGNTLYF. The chain uses TRBV2 and TRBJ1-3; possible D gene TRBD1, 5 bases. The read gets to within 1 residue of the CDR3 end, and the germline J gene fills in the rest. CDR3 length: 16 amino acids. Germline loops: CDR1 LGHNA, CDR2 YSYQKL. V was shortened by 2 bases and J by 0 bases, with 11 bases between the two germline ends.

About this clone itself: The gene names here belong to mouse. The CDR3 protein is CASSEDRTSAETLYF. The sequenced part of the CDR3 DNA is TGTGCCAGCAGTGAGGACAGGACTAGTGCAGAAACGCTGTAT. The chain combines TRBV13-1 with TRBJ2-3, with 7 positions matching TRBD1. The CDR3 extends 1 residue past the end of the read, so its final part is completed from the germline J gene. Unmatched junction bases numbered 3, after V lost 2 bases and J lost 0 bases. Germline assignment: CDR1 NSHNY and CDR2 SYGAGN. The CDR3 covers 15 residues.

In the case of this clone: Mouse names are used for the genes. Read data end 1 residue before the CDR3 end; the end is taken from the germline J gene. This sequence joins TRBV23 and TRBJ1-3; the table gives TRBD1 as D, unverified against the DNA. Germline assignment: CDR1 KGHTA and CDR2 FQNQQP. This CDR3 is 14 amino acids long. CDR3 amino acids: CSSSHGQSGNTLYF. The sequenced CDR3 bases are TGCTCCAGCAGTCATGGACAGTCTGGAAATACGCTCTAT.

This clone rates as large. Gene names denote mouse genes. The CDR3 goes on 1 residue after the read ends, and that part is filled in from the germline J gene. The chain has TRBV13-3 and TRBJ2-1, with unresolved D. Germline-derived CDR1 and CDR2 are NNHDY and SYVADS. V was pared by 1 base and J by 7 bases, with 3 bases between. This CDR3 has 11 amino acids. The CDR3 bases that were read are TGTGCCAGCAGTGATCGGGCTGAGCAGTTC. The encoded protein is CASSDRAEQF. The full CDR3 protein is CASSDRAEQFF.